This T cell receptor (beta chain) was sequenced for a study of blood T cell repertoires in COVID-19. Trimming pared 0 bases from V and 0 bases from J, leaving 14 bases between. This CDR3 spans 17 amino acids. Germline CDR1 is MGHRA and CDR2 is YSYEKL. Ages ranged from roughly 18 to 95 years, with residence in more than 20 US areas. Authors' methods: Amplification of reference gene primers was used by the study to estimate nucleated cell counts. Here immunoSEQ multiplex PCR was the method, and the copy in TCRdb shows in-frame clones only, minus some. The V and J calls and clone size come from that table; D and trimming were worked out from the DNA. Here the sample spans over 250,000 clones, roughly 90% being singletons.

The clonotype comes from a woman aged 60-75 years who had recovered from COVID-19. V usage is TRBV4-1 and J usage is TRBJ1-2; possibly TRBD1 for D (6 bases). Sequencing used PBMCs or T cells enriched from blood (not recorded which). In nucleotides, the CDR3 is TGCGCCAGCAGCCAAGACCAGGGGCCTGCCTCTAACTATGGCTACACCTTC. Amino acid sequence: CASSQDQGPASNYGYTF.